This TCR beta chain emerged from a study of cytomegalovirus exposure and HLA in healthy donors. General observations from the study: The records held CMV serostatus as the only immune exposure information. Overall, under 200 TCR beta chains were annotated as cytomegalovirus-associated.

The length of the CDR3 is 13 residues. Germline CDR1 is KGHSH and CDR2 is LQKENI. V was trimmed by 3 bases and J by 5 bases, leaving 11 bases between them. As regards this clone: What it binds is unknown.

With 60 Vbeta and 13 Jbeta primers, the PCR was carried out. Assay used: immunoSEQ multiplex PCR; TCRdb lists only in-frame clones, some missing. The table includes some 130,000 clones, about four fifths detected once. This TCR was sampled from a man in his late teens or twenties in good health and CMV-seronegative. The specimen sequenced was PBMCs. The chain couples TRBV18 to TRBJ2-7; D unclear. The CDR3 region is CASSPIEADEQYF. For the CDR3, the DNA is TGTGCCAGCTCACCTATCGAGGCTGACGAGCAGTACTTC.